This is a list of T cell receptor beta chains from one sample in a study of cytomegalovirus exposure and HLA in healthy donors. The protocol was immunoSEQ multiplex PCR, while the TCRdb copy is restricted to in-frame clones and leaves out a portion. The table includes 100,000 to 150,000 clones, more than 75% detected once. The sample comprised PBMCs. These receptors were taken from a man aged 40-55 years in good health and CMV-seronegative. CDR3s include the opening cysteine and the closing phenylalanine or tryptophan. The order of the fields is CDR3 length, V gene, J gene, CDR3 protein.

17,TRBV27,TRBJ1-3,CASSLRGTGLSGNTIYF
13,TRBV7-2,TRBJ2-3,CASSRDFTDTQYF
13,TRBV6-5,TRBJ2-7,CASSPAHSVEQYF
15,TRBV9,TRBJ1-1,CASSVVLNSNTEAFF
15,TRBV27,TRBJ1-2,CASSLGTGGFYGYTF
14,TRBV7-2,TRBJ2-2,CASSRDTNTGELFF
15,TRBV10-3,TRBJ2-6,CAISETRAGANVLTF
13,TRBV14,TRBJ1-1,CASSREETGLAFF
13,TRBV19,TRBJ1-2,CASSPGINYGYTF
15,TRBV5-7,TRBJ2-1,CASSVPSGGNNEQFF